This TCR beta chain was sequenced for a study of blood T cell repertoires in COVID-19. This CDR3 contains 13 residues. Germline V lookup: CDR1 LNHDA, CDR2 SQIVND (reference sequence). The ends lost 3 bases at V and 3 bases at J; junction bases unmatched: 1. Per the authors' pipeline: Amplification with reference gene primers provided the estimates of nucleated cell counts. Clones were sequenced by immunoSEQ multiplex PCR, and TCRdb holds only the in-frame ones, with some missing. The DNA gave D and trimming, while V, J and clone size come from that table. The sample shows 50,000 to 80,000 clones, roughly 86% of them seen only once.

Sequencing was done on a sample of peripheral blood. The chain is built from TRBV19 and TRBJ1-2, with 7 bases aligning to TRBD1. The clonotype originates from a man in his sixties with acute or convalescent COVID-19. The CDR3, as DNA: TGTGCCAGTAGTATTGGGACAGACTATGGCTACACCTTC. Amino acid sequence: CASSIGTDYGYTF.